These 15 T cell receptor beta chains share one sample of origin, sequenced in a study of blood T cells in healthy people across ages. Then a second PCR, running about 7 to 11 cycles, was carried out with a sample-barcoded 5' primer and a J-beta primer mix. MiXCR, run by TCRdb on the 5' RACE reads, gives a single entry per CDR3 protein. Among 1.5 million to 2 million distinct CDR3 sequences listed, approximately 30% were seen once. Sequencing input: blood. These receptors were taken from a woman in her twenties or thirties in good health.

This clonotype was observed many times. This sequence joins TRBV6-2 or TRBV6-3 and TRBJ2-1, with 11 bases that match TRBD2. The CDR3 loop spans 17 amino acids. CDR1 MNHEY and CDR2 SVGEGT come from the germline V gene. The V and J ends lost 0 bases and 0 bases, in that order; junction bases with no gene match: 1. The chain's CDR3 is CASSYSTSGSSYNEQFF. CDR3 DNA sequence: TGTGCCAGCAGTTACTCTACTAGCGGGAGCTCCTACAATGAGCAGTTCTTC.

The chain links TRBV5-1 to TRBJ2-6; 7 positions agree with TRBD2. CDR1 SGHRS and CDR2 YFSETQ come from the germline V gene. After removal of 3 bases from V and 3 bases from J, the junction contained 3 bases not matched to a gene. This CDR3 comprises 15 residues. The CDR3 region is CASSWGRDGANVLTF. The CDR3 DNA sequence: TGCGCCAGCAGCTGGGGGAGGGATGGGGCCAACGTCCTGACTTTC.

The chain couples TRBV6-6 to TRBJ1-6, with 9 bases that match TRBD1. The CDR3 runs 15 residues. Trimming at V came to 5 bases and at J to 7 bases, leaving 6 bases not matched to a gene. Looked up from germline, CDR1 is MNHNY and CDR2 is SVGAGI (reference sequence). The CDR3 DNA is TGTGCCAGCAGTCGACAACAGGGGGCCAATTCACCCCTCCACTTT. Encoded protein: CASSRQQGANSPLHF.

Only a few counts were recorded for this clonotype. The chain uses TRBV10-3 and TRBJ1-2; the D gene is possibly TRBD1 (6 bases). V lost 4 bases, J lost 2 bases, and 11 bases lay in between. The germline V gene encodes CDR1 ENHRY and CDR2 SYGVKD. CDR3 length: 14 residues. In DNA form, the CDR3 reads TGTGCCATCAGTGGCGGCACAGGGAACTATGGCTACACCTTC. Amino acids: CAISGGTGNYGYTF.

The chain combines TRBV6-2 or TRBV6-3 with TRBJ2-7; 7 positions match TRBD1. CDR1 and CDR2 from the germline V gene are MNHEY and SVGEGT. After removal of 5 bases from V and 6 bases from J, the junction contained 4 bases not matched to a gene. The CDR3 is 12 residues long. CDR3 sequence (DNA): TGTGCCAGCAGTCGGGACAGTGCCGAGCAGTACTTC. As protein: CASSRDSAEQYF.

This sequence joins TRBV6-6 and TRBJ2-7, with 12 bases lining up with TRBD2. The CDR3 length is 14 residues. After removal of 7 bases from V and 7 bases from J, the junction contained 8 bases not matched to a gene. Germline CDR1 reads MNHNY; CDR2 reads SVGAGI (reference sequence). The CDR3 nucleotides read TGTGCCAGCACCCGACTAGCGGGAGTTAGTGAGCAGTACTTC. Its protein product is CASTRLAGVSEQYF.

This clonotype was observed a few times. V usage is TRBV20-1 and J usage is TRBJ1-5, with D hard to call. The CDR3 extends over 15 amino acids. Trimming cost V 3 bases and J 1 base, with 13 bases left between them. Germline CDR1 DFQATT, CDR2 SNEGSKA (reference sequence). The CDR3 region is CSARRAQRSNQPQHF. CDR3 in DNA: TGCAGTGCTAGGAGAGCACAACGGAGCAATCAGCCCCAGCATTTT.

V and J are TRBV20-1 and TRBJ2-1; possible D gene TRBD2, 5 bases. Germline CDR1 DFQATT, CDR2 SNEGSKA (reference sequence). The V end lost 3 bases, the J end lost 7 bases, and 22 bases lay between the germline ends. The CDR3 runs 16 residues. CDR3 DNA: TGCAGTGCTAGCGTTGAAAGCGGCAAACGGTGGAATGAGCAGTTCTTC. Its translation is CSASVESGKRWNEQFF.

This clonotype was seen many times. The chain carries TRBV3-1 and TRBJ2-7; a weak D match, TRBD2 (6 bases). Germline V gene data show CDR1 as LGHDT and CDR2 as YNNKEL (reference sequence). The CDR3 contains 12 residues. The germline V and J ends were trimmed by 3 bases and 7 bases, with 10 bases remaining between them. The CDR3 loop is CASSQGGLEQYF. CDR3 nucleotide sequence: TGTGCCAGCAGCCAGGGAGGCTTAGAGCAGTACTTC.

The V gene is TRBV24-1, the J gene TRBJ1-2; TRBD1 might be the D (5 bases). Trimming left V 3 bases short and J 8 bases short, with 18 bases between. Germline assignment: CDR1 KGHDR and CDR2 SFDVKD. The CDR3 has 15 residues. In DNA, the CDR3 is TGTGCCACCAGTGATCCCGACAGACTGCCGTCGGGCTACACCTTC. Translating gives CATSDPDRLPSGYTF.

The gene calls are TRBV2 and TRBJ2-3, with TRBD1 matching 9 bases. There are 15 residues in the CDR3. Germline CDR1 and CDR2: SNHLY and FYNNEI. The V segment lost 4 bases and the J segment 8 bases; nucleotides outside the gene matches: 10. The CDR3 DNA reads as TGTGCCAGCAGTGCGCGAACAGGGGGCGGTGGTACGCAGTATTTT. Protein product: CASSARTGGGGTQYF.

The sample holds one count of this clonotype. The chain carries TRBV12-3 or TRBV12-4 and TRBJ1-1, with 11 bases fitting TRBD1. V was clipped by 3 bases and J by 11 bases; unmatched bases: 5. This CDR3 has 13 residues. The CDR3 is CASSFRDRGTAFF. The CDR3 DNA is TGTGCCAGCAGTTTTCGGGACAGGGGGACGGCTTTCTTT.

There are a few counts of this clonotype. The junction shows a germline mismatch at one end, possibly a read error. The V call is TRBV5-1, the J call TRBJ2-3; D might be TRBD2 (5 bases). This CDR3 contains 15 residues. Germline CDR1 reads SGHRS; CDR2 reads YFSETQ. The CDR3 sequence is CASRLDSVNSDTQYF. CDR3 nucleotide sequence: TGCGCCAGCAGATTGGACTCCGTTAATTCGGATACGCAGTATTTT.

This clonotype was recorded once. The chain is built from TRBV7-2 and TRBJ2-5; D is uncertain. Germline V CDR1 and CDR2: SGHTA, FQGNSA. Trimming shortened V by 4 bases and J by 5 bases, and 8 bases separated the two germline ends. The CDR3 is 12 amino acids. Here the CDR3 DNA reads TGTGCCAGCAGCTCTGCCCGGGAGACCCAGTACTTC. Translation: CASSSARETQYF.

The chain is built from TRBV7-2 and TRBJ2-3, with D perhaps matching TRBD1 (5 bases). V shed 5 bases and J shed 2 bases, with 14 bases lying between them. CDR3 length: 15 amino acids. Germline lookup yields CDR1 SGHTA and CDR2 FQGNSA. The CDR3 DNA is TGTGCCAGCAGCCCGCAGGGTACCCTCACAGATACGCAGTATTTT. Translation gives CASSPQGTLTDTQYF.